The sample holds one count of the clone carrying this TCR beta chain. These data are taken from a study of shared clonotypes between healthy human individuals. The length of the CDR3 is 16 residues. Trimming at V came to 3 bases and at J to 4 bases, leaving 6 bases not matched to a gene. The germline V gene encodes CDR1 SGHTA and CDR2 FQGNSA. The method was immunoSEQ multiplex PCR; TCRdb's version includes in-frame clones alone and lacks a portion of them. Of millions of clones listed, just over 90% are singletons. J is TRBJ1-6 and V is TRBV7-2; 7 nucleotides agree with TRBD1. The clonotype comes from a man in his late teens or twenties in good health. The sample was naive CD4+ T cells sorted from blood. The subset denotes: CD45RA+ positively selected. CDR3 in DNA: TGTGCCAGCAGCTTTGGACAGGCCGCGTATAATTCACCCCTCCACTTT. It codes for CASSFGQAAYNSPLHF.